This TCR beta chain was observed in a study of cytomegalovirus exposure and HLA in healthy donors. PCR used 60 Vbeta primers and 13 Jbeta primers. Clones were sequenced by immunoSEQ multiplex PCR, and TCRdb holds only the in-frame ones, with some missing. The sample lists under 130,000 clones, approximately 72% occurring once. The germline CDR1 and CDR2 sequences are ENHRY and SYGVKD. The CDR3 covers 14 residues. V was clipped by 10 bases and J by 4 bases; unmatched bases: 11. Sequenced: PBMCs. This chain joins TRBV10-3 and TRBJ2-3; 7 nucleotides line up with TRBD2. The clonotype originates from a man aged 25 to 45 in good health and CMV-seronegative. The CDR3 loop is CATTGEGGADTQYF. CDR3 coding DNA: TGTGCCACAACGGGGGAGGGTGGCGCAGATACGCAGTATTTT.